A selection of T cell receptor beta chains follows, all from one sample in a study of regulatory T cells in long-lasting Graves disease. A single record per CDR3 protein comes from TCRdb applying MiXCR to the multiplex PCR reads. This repertoire shows 370,000 or so distinct CDR3 sequences, around 15% found once; its top ten account for 20%. In addition, the sample was reused for a study of T cells in Graves' hyperthyroidism and ophthalmopathy.

Sequenced here: peripheral blood mononuclear cells (PBMCs), sampled at new diagnosis, from a patient treated with antithyroid drugs. The receptor set was obtained from a woman aged 18-35 years with Graves disease. Each CDR3 is given with its conserved first and last residue. The D gene is left open where the match is weak. Clone size is shown for a subset of rows, as once, few, many or a class of expanded clone.

18	TRBJ2-2	few	NA	TRBV6-9	TGTGCCAGCAGTTACCAAAGGGGGGGCCCCGCCAACACCGGGGAGCTGTTTTTT	CASSYQRGGPANTGELFF
17	TRBJ2-7	many	TRBD2	TRBV6-1	TGTGCCAGCAGGCAGAGACTAGCGGGGCCTATCTCCTACGAGCAGTACTTC	CASRQRLAGPISYEQYF
17	TRBJ2-5	NA	NA	TRBV28	TGTGCCAGCAGTAGCCAGCGACTCCCGAGGGAGATAGAGACCCAGTACTTC	CASSSQRLPREIETQYF
15	TRBJ1-6	many	TRBD1	TRBV20-1	TGCAGTGCTAGAGCGGGACAGGGTTTGCATTCACCCCTCCACTTT	CSARAGQGLHSPLHF
13	TRBJ2-7	many	NA	TRBV11-1	TGTGCCAGCAGCCAAATCGACCGCTACGAGCAGTACTTC	CASSQIDRYEQYF
13	TRBJ2-2	few	NA	TRBV12-5	TGTGCTAGTATGGACACGAACACCGGGGAGCTGTTTTTT	CASMDTNTGELFF
15	TRBJ2-1	few	NA	TRBV7-3	TGTGCCAGCAGTTCGAAAAGGGGCTCCTACAATGAGCAGTTCTTC	CASSSKRGSYNEQFF
17	TRBJ2-7	NA	TRBD1	TRBV7-3	TGTGCCAGCAGCTTATTTGGGCCGGGACAGGGAGCCCCCGAGCAGTACTTC	CASSLFGPGQGAPEQYF
12	TRBJ2-3	few	NA	TRBV7-3	TGTGCCAGCAGTTCGGGGGCGGGGACGGGGTATTTT	CASSSGAGTGYF
13	TRBJ1-1	few	NA	TRBV6-1	TGTGCCAGCAGTGAAAGGAACGTTCAGGGAGCTTTCTTT	CASSERNVQGAFF
15	TRBJ1-5	many	TRBD1	TRBV18	TGTGCCAGCTCCGGGACAGGGGGCGGCAATCAGCCCCAGCATTTT	CASSGTGGGNQPQHF
15	TRBJ1-2	many	TRBD1	TRBV20-1	TGCAGTGCTAGACTAACCACAGGGGCCTATGAGGGCTACACCTTC	CSARLTTGAYEGYTF
14	TRBJ2-7	many	NA	TRBV20-1	TGCAGTGCTAGAGATCGATCCGTCGGGGGCGAGCAGTACTTC	CSARDRSVGGEQYF
14	TRBJ1-1	many	NA	TRBV28	TGTGCCAGCAGTAAACCGGGGGGCGGAACTGAAGCTTTCTTT	CASSKPGGGTEAFF
15	TRBJ1-3	NA	TRBD1	TRBV19	TGTGCCAGTAGTCTATCGACGACAGGGTCGGACACCATATATTTT	CASSLSTTGSDTIYF
16	TRBJ1-5	many	TRBD1	TRBV28	TGTGCCAGCAGTTTAGGCCGGGACAGGGGATATCAGCCCCAGCATTTT	CASSLGRDRGYQPQHF
14	TRBJ2-3	many	NA	TRBV3-1	TGTGCCAGCAGCCAAGGGCTTTCCACAGATACGCAGTATTTT	CASSQGLSTDTQYF
14	TRBJ2-5	NA	TRBD1	TRBV5-4	TGTGCCAGCACCCGCCCCGACAGGGGAGAGACCCAGTACTTC	CASTRPDRGETQYF
17	TRBJ2-1	NA	TRBD2	TRBV4-2	TGTGCCAGCAGCCGCCTTCAGACTAGCGGAGACTACAATGAGCAGTTCTTC	CASSRLQTSGDYNEQFF
15	TRBJ1-4	many	NA	TRBV30	TGTGCCTGGAGTCCCGTCGGTGGAACTAATGAAAAACTGTTTTTT	CAWSPVGGTNEKLFF
15	TRBJ2-7	many	TRBD1	TRBV7-8	TGTGCCAGCAGCTTTAGGGGACAGGCGCCCTACGAGCAGTACTTC	CASSFRGQAPYEQYF
15	TRBJ1-1	NA	NA	TRBV5-4	TGTGCCAGCAGCGGGAACGACAGGCCGAACACTGAAGCTTTCTTT	CASSGNDRPNTEAFF
13	TRBJ1-2	few	NA	TRBV7-2	TGTGCCAGCAGCCTCGCCCCCACACAGGGAGGCACCTTC	CASSLAPTQGGTF
16	TRBJ2-1	many	TRBD2	TRBV7-3	TGTGCCAGCAGCTTAATGGGCGGGAGCACCTACAATGAGCAGTTCTTC	CASSLMGGSTYNEQFF
14	TRBJ1-6	NA	NA	TRBV28	TGTGCCAGCATTGAGGGCACGGCGGTGTCACCCCTCCACTTT	CASIEGTAVSPLHF
12	TRBJ2-3	many	NA	TRBV20-1	TGCAGTGCTCCCCGCCGCACAGATACGCAGTATTTT	CSAPRRTDTQYF